The clone carrying this T cell receptor (beta chain) was recorded many times. These data come from a study of blood T cells in healthy people across ages. Trimming took 6 bases from V and 2 from J, leaving 15 bases between them. The V gene's germline CDR1 is MNHNY and CDR2 SVGAGI (reference sequence). This CDR3 is built from 15 residues. The authors drew around 11 milliliters of peripheral blood from each donor. The second PCR ran about 6 to 12 cycles with a sample-barcoded 5' primer and J-beta primers. A template-switch adaptor that had 12 random nucleotides put a tag on each cDNA molecule. One entry per CDR3 protein, called by TCRdb with MiXCR from the 5' RACE reads. The sample records hundreds of thousands of distinct CDR3 sequences, approximately 30% being singletons.

The sequenced sample consisted of blood. The chain employs TRBV6-6 and TRBJ2-3; D possibly corresponds to TRBD1 (6 bases). The clonotype comes from a woman over 75 in good health. CDR3 in amino acids: CASSKQGSSTDTQYF. The DNA of the CDR3 is TGTGCCAGCAGCAAACAGGGCTCATCCACAGATACGCAGTATTTT.